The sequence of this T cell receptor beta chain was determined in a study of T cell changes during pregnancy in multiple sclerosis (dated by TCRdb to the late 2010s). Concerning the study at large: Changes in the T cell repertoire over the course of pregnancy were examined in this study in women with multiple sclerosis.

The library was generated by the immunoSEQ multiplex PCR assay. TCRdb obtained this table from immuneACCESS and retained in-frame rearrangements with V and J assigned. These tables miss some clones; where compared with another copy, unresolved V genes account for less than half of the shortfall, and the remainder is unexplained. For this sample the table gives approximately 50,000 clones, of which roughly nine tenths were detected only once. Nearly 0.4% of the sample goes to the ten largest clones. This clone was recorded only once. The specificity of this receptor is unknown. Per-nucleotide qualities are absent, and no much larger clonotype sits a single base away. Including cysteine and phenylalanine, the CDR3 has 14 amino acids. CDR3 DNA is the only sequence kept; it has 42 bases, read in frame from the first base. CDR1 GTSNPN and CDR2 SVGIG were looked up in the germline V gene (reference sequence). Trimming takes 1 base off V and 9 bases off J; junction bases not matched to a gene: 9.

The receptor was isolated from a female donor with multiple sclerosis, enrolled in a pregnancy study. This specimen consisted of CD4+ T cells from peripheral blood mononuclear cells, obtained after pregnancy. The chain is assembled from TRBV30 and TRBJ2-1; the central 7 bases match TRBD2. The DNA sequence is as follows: TGTGCCTGGAGTGACAGGCGGGAGTGGGCTGAGCAGTTCTTC. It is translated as CAWSDRREWAEQFF. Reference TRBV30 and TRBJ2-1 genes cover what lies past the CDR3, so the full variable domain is SQTIHQWPATLVQPVGSPLSLECTVEGTSNPNLYWYRQAAGRGLQLLFYSVGIGQISSEVPQNLSASRPQDRQFILSSKKLLLSDSGFYLCAWSDRREWAEQFFGPGTRLTVL.